The rows below give T cell receptor beta chains drawn from one sample of a study of blood T cell repertoires in COVID-19. The assay was immunoSEQ multiplex PCR, and TCRdb's table has in-frame clones only and misses some. The table has roughly 58,000 clones, 70% to 85% seen once. Sequencing input: peripheral blood. These receptors were collected from a man between 65 and 85 years old with active COVID-19. Both conserved end residues are part of each CDR3. Each record gives: D gene, J gene, V gene, clone size, CDR3 DNA, CDR3 protein. The D gene is left open where the match is weak. The size field is filled for only some rows; it gives once, few, many or a size class.

>TRBD1|TRBJ2-7|TRBV7-2|-
TGTGCCAGCAGCTTGACCGGGACAGGGGGCGCATACGAGCAGTACTTC
CASSLTGTGGAYEQYF
>-|TRBJ2-1|TRBV21-1|-
TGTGCCAGCAGCAAAGGGGAGGGGCGGGGGAGCTCCTACAATGAGCAGTTCTTC
CASSKGEGRGSSYNEQFF
>TRBD1|TRBJ2-7|TRBV4-2|-
TGTGCCAGCAGCCCCCGGGACAGGGGATTGTACGAGCAGTACTTC
CASSPRDRGLYEQYF
>TRBD1|TRBJ2-7|TRBV5-1|-
TGCGCCAGCAGCCCTGACAGGGGGAGTGGAGAGCAGTACTTC
CASSPDRGSGEQYF
>TRBD1|TRBJ1-1|TRBV3-1/TRBV3-2|-
TGTGCCAGCAGCCCCCCCGGGACAGGGAACACTGAAGCTTTCTTT
CASSPPGTGNTEAFF
>-|TRBJ2-5|TRBV28|-
TGTGCCAGCAGTCAAGGAGGCCTGAAGACCCAGTACTTC
CASSQGGLKTQYF
>TRBD2|TRBJ2-4|TRBV7-2|-
TGTGCCAGCAGCCCGGGACTAGCGGGCGGCTCGGGGGACATTCAGTACTTC
CASSPGLAGGSGDIQYF
>TRBD1|TRBJ2-5|TRBV24-1|-
TGTGCCACCAGTGATGCCGGGACAGGCCTTCGGGAGACCCAGTACTTC
CATSDAGTGLRETQYF
>TRBD2|TRBJ2-7|TRBV9|once
TGTGCCAGCAGCGTAGATCCCCGGACTAGCGGACCCTCCGAGCAGTACTTC
CASSVDPRTSGPSEQYF
>-|TRBJ1-2|TRBV11-3|few
TGTGCCAGCAGCTTGGCGGGGGTCAAACGCTATGGCTACACCTTC
CASSLAGVKRYGYTF
>-|TRBJ1-5|TRBV7-9|once
TGTGCCAGCAGCTTAACTTCCAATCAGCCCCAGCATTTT
CASSLTSNQPQHF
>TRBD1|TRBJ2-5|TRBV5-1|-
TGCGCCAGCAGCATCCGGGACAGGGGACGGGAGACCCAGTACTTC
CASSIRDRGRETQYF
>-|TRBJ2-5|TRBV14|once
TGTGCCAGCAGCCAAGATCAGGGGCAGACCCAGTACTTC
CASSQDQGQTQYF
>-|TRBJ1-5|TRBV5-8|-
TGTGCCAGCAGCTTGCGGCAGCGGGGCAATCAGCCCCAGCATTTT
CASSLRQRGNQPQHF
>-|TRBJ1-1|TRBV5-1|-
TGCGCCAGCAGCTCTCAGGGAAGTGGGGCTGAAGCTTTCTTT
CASSSQGSGAEAFF
>-|TRBJ2-3|TRBV15|-
TGTGCCACCAGCAGAGATCGTGCAGGGACATATCCGCAGTATTTT
CATSRDRAGTYPQYF
>-|TRBJ1-3|TRBV3-1/TRBV3-2|-
TGTGCCAGCAGCCAAGGCACCGGCTCTGGAAACACCATATATTTT
CASSQGTGSGNTIYF
>-|TRBJ1-2|TRBV6-4|-
TGTGCCAGCAGTCCCTCGGTGTCTAACTATGGCTACACCTTC
CASSPSVSNYGYTF
>-|TRBJ1-5|TRBV19|few
TGTGCCAGTAGCAGAGATATTAGCGGGACACGAAATCAGCCCCAGCATTTT
CASSRDISGTRNQPQHF
>TRBD2|TRBJ2-7|TRBV14|-
TGTGCCAGCAGCCGAGGACTCGGGACTAGCGGGATCGACCCCTACGAGCAGTACTTC
CASSRGLGTSGIDPYEQYF